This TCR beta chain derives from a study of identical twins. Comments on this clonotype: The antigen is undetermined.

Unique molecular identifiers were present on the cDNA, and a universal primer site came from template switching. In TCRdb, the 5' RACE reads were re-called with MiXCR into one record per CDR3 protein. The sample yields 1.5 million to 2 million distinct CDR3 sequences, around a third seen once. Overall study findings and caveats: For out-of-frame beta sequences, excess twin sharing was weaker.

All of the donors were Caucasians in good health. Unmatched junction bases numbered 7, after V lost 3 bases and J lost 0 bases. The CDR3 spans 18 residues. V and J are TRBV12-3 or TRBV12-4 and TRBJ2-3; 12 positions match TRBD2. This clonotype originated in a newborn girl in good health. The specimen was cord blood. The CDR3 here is CASSFGLAGSWSTDTQYF. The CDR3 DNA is TGTGCCAGCAGTTTTGGACTAGCGGGAAGTTGGAGCACAGATACGCAGTATTTT.